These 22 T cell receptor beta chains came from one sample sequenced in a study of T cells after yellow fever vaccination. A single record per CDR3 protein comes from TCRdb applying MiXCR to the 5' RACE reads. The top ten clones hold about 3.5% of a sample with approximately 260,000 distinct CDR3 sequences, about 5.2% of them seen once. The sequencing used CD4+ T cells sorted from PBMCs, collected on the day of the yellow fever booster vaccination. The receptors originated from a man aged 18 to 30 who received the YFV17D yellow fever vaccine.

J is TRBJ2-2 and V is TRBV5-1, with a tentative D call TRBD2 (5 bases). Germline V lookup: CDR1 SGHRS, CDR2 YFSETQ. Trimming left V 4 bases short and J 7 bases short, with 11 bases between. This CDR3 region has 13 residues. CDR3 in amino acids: CASSAQRSGELFF. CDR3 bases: TGCGCCAGCAGCGCTCAGCGGAGCGGGGAGCTGTTTTTT.

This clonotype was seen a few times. CDR3 protein: CASGLEANTGELFF. DNA of the CDR3: TGTGCCAGCGGCTTAGAAGCGAACACCGGGGAGCTGTTTTTT. This chain uses TRBV28 with TRBJ2-2, with D unclear. Trimming stripped 8 bases from V and 0 bases from J, with 10 bases between. Germline CDR1 is MDHEN and CDR2 is SYDVKM. The CDR3 runs 14 residues.

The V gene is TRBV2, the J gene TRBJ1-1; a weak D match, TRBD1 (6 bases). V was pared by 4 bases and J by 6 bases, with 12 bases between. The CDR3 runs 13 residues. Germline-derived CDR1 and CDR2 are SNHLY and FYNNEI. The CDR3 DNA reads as TGTGCCAGCAGTGGGGGGCCCCGGGCTGAAGCTTTCTTT. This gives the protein CASSGGPRAEAFF. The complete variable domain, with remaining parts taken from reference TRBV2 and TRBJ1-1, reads EPEVTQTPSHQVTQMGQEVILRCVPISNHLYFYWYRQILGQKVEFLVSFYNNEISEKSEIFDDQFSVERPDGSNFTLKIRSTKLEDSAMYFCASSGGPRAEAFFGQGTRLTVV.

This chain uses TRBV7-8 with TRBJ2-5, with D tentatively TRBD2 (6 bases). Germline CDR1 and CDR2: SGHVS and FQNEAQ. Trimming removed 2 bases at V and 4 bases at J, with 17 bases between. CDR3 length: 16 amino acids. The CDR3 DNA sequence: TGTGCCAGCAGCTTATTCAGCGGGCATAGGGGAGAGACCCAGTACTTC. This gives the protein CASSLFSGHRGETQYF.

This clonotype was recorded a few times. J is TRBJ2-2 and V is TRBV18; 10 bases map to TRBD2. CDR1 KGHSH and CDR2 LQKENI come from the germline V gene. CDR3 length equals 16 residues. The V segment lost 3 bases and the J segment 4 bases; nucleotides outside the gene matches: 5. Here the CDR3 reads CASSPLLAGSTGELFF. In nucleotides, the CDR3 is TGTGCCAGCTCACCCTTACTAGCGGGGAGCACCGGGGAGCTGTTTTTT. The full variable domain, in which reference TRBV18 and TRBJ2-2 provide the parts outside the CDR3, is NAGVMQNPRHLVRRRGQEARLRCSPMKGHSHVYWYRQLPEEGLKFMVYLQKENIIDESGMPKERFSAEFPKEGPSILRIQQVVRGDSAAYFCASSPLLAGSTGELFFGEGSRLTVL.

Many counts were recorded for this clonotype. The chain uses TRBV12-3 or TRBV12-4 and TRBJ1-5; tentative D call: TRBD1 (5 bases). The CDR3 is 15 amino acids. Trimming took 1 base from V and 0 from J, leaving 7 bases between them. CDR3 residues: CASSLGTYSNQPQHF. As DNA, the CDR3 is TGTGCCAGCAGTTTAGGGACATATAGCAATCAGCCCCAGCATTTT.

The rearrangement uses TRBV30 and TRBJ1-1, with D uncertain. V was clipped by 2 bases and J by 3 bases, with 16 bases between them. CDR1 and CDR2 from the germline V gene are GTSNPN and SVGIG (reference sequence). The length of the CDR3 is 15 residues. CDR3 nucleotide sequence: TGTGCCTGGAGTCAACGCAGGCTCCGGGACACTGAAGCTTTCTTT. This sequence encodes CAWSQRRLRDTEAFF. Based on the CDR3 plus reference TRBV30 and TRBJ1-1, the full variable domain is SQTIHQWPATLVQPVGSPLSLECTVEGTSNPNLYWYRQAAGRGLQLLFYSVGIGQISSEVPQNLSASRPQDRQFILSSKKLLLSDSGFYLCAWSQRRLRDTEAFFGQGTRLTVV.

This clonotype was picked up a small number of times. CDR3 protein: CASSYGDRRGYTF. In DNA, the CDR3 is TGTGCCAGCAGTTACGGGGACAGAAGAGGCTACACCTTC. This chain uses TRBV6-5 with TRBJ1-2; 7 nucleotides align to TRBD1. The CDR3 has 13 residues. Germline V gene data show CDR1 as MNHEY and CDR2 as SVGAGI. V lost 2 bases and J lost 8; bases outside the gene matches: 5.

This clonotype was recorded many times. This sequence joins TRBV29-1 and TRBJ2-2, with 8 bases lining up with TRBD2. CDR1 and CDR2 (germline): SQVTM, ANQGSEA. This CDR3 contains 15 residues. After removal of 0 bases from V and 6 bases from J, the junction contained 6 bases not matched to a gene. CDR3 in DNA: TGCAGCGTTGAAGAAGGAAGAGCGGGGGCCGGGGAGCTGTTTTTT. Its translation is CSVEEGRAGAGELFF.

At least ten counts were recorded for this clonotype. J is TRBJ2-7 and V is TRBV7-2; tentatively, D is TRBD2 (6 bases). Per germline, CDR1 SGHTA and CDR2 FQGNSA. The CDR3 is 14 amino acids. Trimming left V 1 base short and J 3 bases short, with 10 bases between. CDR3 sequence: CASSLGLAFYEQYF. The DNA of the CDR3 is TGTGCCAGCAGCTTAGGTCTAGCGTTCTACGAGCAGTACTTC.

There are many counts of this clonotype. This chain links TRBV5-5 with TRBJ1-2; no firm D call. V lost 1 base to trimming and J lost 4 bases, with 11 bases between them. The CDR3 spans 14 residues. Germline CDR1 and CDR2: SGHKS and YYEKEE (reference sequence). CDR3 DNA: TGTGCCAGCAGCTTGATACCCGATGGCTATGGCTACACCTTC. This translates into CASSLIPDGYGYTF.

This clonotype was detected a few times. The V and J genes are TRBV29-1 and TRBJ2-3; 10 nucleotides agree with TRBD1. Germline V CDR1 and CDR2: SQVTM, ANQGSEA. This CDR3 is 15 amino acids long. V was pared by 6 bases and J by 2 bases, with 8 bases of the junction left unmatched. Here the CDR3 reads CSVRRTGGSTDTQYF. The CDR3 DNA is TGCAGCGTGCGCAGGACAGGGGGATCCACAGATACGCAGTATTTT.

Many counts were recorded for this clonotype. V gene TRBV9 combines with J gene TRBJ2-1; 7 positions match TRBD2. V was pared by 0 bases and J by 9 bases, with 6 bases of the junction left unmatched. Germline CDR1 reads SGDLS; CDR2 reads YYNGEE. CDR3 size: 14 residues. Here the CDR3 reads CASSVVGGDGEQFF. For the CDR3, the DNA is TGTGCCAGCAGCGTAGTGGGGGGGGACGGTGAGCAGTTCTTC.

CDR3 DNA sequence: TGCGCCAGCAGCTACGGGACAGGTTCGATTGGGGAGCTGTTTTTT. It is translated as CASSYGTGSIGELFF. The V and J genes are TRBV5-1 and TRBJ2-2, with 8 positions matching TRBD1. CDR1 is SGHRS and CDR2 is YFSETQ in the germline V gene. V was pared by 3 bases and J by 8 bases, with 9 bases of the junction left unmatched. CDR3 size: 15 residues.

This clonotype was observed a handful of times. DNA of the CDR3: TGCGCCAGCAGCCTGAGGGCGCCTCCTAACACTGAAGCTTTCTTT. This codes for CASSLRAPPNTEAFF. V and J are TRBV5-1 and TRBJ1-1, with D unresolved. Trimming shortened V by 4 bases and J by 2 bases, and 15 bases separated the two germline ends. This CDR3 contains 15 residues. From germline, CDR1 is SGHRS and CDR2 YFSETQ.

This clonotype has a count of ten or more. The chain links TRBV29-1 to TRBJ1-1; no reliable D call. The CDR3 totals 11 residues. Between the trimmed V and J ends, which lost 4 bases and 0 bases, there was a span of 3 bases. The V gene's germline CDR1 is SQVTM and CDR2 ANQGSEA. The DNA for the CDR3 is TGCAGCGTTGCAGTGAACACTGAAGCTTTCTTT. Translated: CSVAVNTEAFF. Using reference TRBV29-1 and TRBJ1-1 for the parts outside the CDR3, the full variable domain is SAVISQKPSRDICQRGTSLTIQCQVDSQVTMMFWYRQQPGQSLTLIATANQGSEATYESGFVIDKFPISRPNLTFSTLTVSNMSPEDSSIYLCSVAVNTEAFFGQGTRLTVV.

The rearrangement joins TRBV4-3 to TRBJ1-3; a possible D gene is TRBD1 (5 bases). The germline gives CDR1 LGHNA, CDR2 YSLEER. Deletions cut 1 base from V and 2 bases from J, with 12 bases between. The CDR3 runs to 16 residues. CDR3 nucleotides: TGCGCCAGCAGCCAAGTACCGGGGACTGCTGGAAACACCATATATTTT. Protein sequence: CASSQVPGTAGNTIYF.

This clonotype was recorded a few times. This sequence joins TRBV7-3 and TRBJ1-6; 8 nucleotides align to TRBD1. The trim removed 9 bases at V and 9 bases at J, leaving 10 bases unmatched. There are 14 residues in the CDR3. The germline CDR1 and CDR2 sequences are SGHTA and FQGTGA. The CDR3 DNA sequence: TGTGCCAGTGCAGAACAGGGGGTCACTTCACCCCTCCACTTT. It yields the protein CASAEQGVTSPLHF.

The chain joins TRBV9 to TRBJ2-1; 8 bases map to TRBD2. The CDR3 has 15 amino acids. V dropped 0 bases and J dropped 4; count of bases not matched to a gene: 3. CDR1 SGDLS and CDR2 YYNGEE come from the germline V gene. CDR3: CASSVAAGGYNEQFF. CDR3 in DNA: TGTGCCAGCAGCGTAGCCGCGGGGGGTTACAATGAGCAGTTCTTC. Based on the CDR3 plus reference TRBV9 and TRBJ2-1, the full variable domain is DSGVTQTPKHLITATGQRVTLRCSPRSGDLSVYWYQQSLDQGLQFLIQYYNGEERAKGNILERFSAQQFPDLHSELNLSSLELGDSALYFCASSVAAGGYNEQFFGPGTRLTVL.

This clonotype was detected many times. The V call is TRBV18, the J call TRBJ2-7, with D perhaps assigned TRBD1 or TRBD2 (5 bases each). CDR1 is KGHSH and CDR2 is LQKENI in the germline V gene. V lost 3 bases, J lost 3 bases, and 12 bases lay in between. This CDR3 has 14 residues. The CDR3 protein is CASSPRRENYEQYF. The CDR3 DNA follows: TGTGCCAGCTCACCTCGCAGGGAGAACTACGAGCAGTACTTC.

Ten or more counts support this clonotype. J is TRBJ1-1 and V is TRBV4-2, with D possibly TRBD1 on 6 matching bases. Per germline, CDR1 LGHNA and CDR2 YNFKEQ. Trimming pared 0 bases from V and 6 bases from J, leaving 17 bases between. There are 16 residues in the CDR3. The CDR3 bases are TGTGCCAGCAGCCAAGACCGGGGCAGGGGAGGGTCTGAAGCTTTCTTT. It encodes CASSQDRGRGGSEAFF.

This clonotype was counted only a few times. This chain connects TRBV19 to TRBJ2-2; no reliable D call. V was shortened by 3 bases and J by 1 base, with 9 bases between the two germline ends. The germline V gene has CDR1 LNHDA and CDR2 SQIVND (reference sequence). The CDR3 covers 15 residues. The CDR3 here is CASSIPDGNTGELFF. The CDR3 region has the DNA TGTGCCAGTAGTATCCCCGACGGGAACACCGGGGAGCTGTTTTTT.